This T cell receptor (beta chain) was profiled in a study of vaccination and CD4 T cells after COVID-19. About the study: Convalescent patients had positive nasal swab PCR results for SARS-CoV-2. Disease was mild in about 9 and severe in one.

Scientists ran DNA taken from cultured CD4+ T cells through the Oncomine TCR Beta short-read assay for sequencing. TCRdb analysed the PCR reads with MiXCR anew, one entry per CDR3 protein. The table has some 20,000 distinct CDR3 sequences, over 60% seen once; the top ten hold roughly 7.5%. Sample treatment: approximately nine-day PBMC culture with coronavirus spike peptide pools or control peptides (ViraFEST assay). V dropped 4 bases and J dropped 6 bases, with 7 bases sitting between them. The CDR3 sequence is 12 residues long. Germline V CDR1 and CDR2: MNHNS, SASEGT. Regarding this clonotype: Its matching antigen is unknown.

The V gene is TRBV6-1, the J gene TRBJ2-1; D is uncertain. Sequences were obtained from CD4+ T cells from blood, cultured in vitro. The sequence was collected from a human donor who had recovered from COVID-19. The DNA for the CDR3 is TGTGCCAGCAGTGCAATGTTCAATGAGCAGTTCTTC. Its translation is CASSAMFNEQFF.